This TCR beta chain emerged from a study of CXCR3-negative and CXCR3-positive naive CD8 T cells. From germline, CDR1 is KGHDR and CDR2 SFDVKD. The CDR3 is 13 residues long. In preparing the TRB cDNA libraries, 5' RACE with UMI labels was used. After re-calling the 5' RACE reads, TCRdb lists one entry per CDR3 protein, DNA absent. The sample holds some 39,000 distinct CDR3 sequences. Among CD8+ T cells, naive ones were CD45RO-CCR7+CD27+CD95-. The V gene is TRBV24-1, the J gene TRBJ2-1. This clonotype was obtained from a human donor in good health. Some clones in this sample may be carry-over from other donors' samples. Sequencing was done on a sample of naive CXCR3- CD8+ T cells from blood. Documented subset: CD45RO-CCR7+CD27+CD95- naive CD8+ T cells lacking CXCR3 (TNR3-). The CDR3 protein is CATSDLGGNEQFF.